This T cell receptor (beta chain) was recovered during a study of molecular identifiers for immune sequencing clone quantification. Study details: Replicate runs used RNA from about 19,000 or 110,000 naive CD8 cells, which was split five ways into aliquots, and four of those aliquots were then sequenced.

Sorting selected naive CD8 T cells with a CD8+CD4-CCR7+CD45RA+ phenotype. This clonotype has a handful of counts. An end of the junction differs from the germline gene, which may be a read error. The CDR3 has 16 amino acids. The germline V gene has CDR1 DFQATT and CDR2 SNEGSKA (reference sequence). MiXCR was run by TCRdb on the PCR reads, yielding one entry per CDR3 protein. The repertoire holds over 600,000 distinct CDR3 sequences, with around 20% as singletons. This TCR derives from a human donor in good health. Some libraries in this study had Jurkat cell RNA spiked in. The V call is TRBV20-1, the J call TRBJ2-3; the D gene is possibly TRBD1 (6 bases). Sequencing input: naive CD8+ T cells from blood, with Jurkat cell RNA spiked in. The subset was: FACS-sorted CD8+CD4-CCR7+CD45RA+ naive T cells. For the CDR3, the DNA is TGCAGTGCTAGAGATCAAGGGGGAGCGGCCACAAATACGCAGTATTTT. Amino acid sequence: CSARDQGGAATNTQYF.